The rows below give T cell receptor beta chains drawn from one sample of a study of blood T cell repertoires in COVID-19. TCRdb's table, derived via immunoSEQ multiplex PCR, lists solely in-frame clones and lacks some. Among approximately 280,000 clones, roughly 89% were seen once, and the ten largest hold about 4.6%. The sequencing sample was made of peripheral blood. These receptors were obtained from a man aged 40-49 years with acute or convalescent COVID-19. CDR3s include the opening cysteine and the closing phenylalanine or tryptophan. The D gene is left open where the match is weak. Clone size is shown for a subset of rows, as once, few, many or a class of expanded clone.

V gene: TRBV12-5
J gene: TRBJ1-6
D gene: -
clone size: -
CDR3 DNA: TGTGCTAGTGGTTTGTACTTCTTACGGGGTCATTCCTATAATTCACCCCTCCACTTT
CDR3 protein: CASGLYFLRGHSYNSPLHF

V gene: TRBV7-2
J gene: TRBJ1-5
D gene: TRBD1
clone size: -
CDR3 DNA: TGTGCCAGCAGCGCCTCTCGGACAGGGGGTCAAAATCAGCCCCAGCATTTT
CDR3 protein: CASSASRTGGQNQPQHF

V gene: TRBV5-6
J gene: TRBJ1-2
D gene: -
clone size: -
CDR3 DNA: TGTGCCAGCAGCTTGGATTCAGGGCGGGGAAACTATGGCTACACCTTC
CDR3 protein: CASSLDSGRGNYGYTF

V gene: TRBV7-8
J gene: TRBJ2-7
D gene: -
clone size: -
CDR3 DNA: TGTGCCAGCAGCTTAGGTCCTACCATTTACGAGCAGTACTTC
CDR3 protein: CASSLGPTIYEQYF

V gene: TRBV2
J gene: TRBJ1-6
D gene: TRBD1
clone size: -
CDR3 DNA: TGTGCCAGCAGCCGACAGGGTTCAGGGTCACCCCTCCACTTT
CDR3 protein: CASSRQGSGSPLHF

V gene: TRBV6-5
J gene: TRBJ1-5
D gene: -
clone size: once
CDR3 DNA: TGTGCCAGCAGCCAAGGACATAACGGTCAGCCCCAGCATTTT
CDR3 protein: CASSQGHNGQPQHF

V gene: TRBV7-3
J gene: TRBJ1-6
D gene: -
clone size: -
CDR3 DNA: TGTGCCAGCGACCGCGAGGGAAGGACCTATAATTCACCCCTCCACTTT
CDR3 protein: CASDREGRTYNSPLHF

V gene: TRBV27
J gene: TRBJ1-2
D gene: TRBD1
clone size: -
CDR3 DNA: TGTGCCAGCAGTGTGTACAGGGGGCATATGGGAGGCTACACCTTC
CDR3 protein: CASSVYRGHMGGYTF

V gene: TRBV3-1/TRBV3-2
J gene: TRBJ2-2
D gene: TRBD1
clone size: -
CDR3 DNA: TGTGCCAGCAGCCAGGGGGGACAGGGGGCTTCCGGGGAGCTGTTTTTT
CDR3 protein: CASSQGGQGASGELFF

V gene: TRBV7-9
J gene: TRBJ2-3
D gene: -
clone size: -
CDR3 DNA: TGTGCCAGCAGCTCAGCGGCAGGGAAAGATACGCAGTATTTT
CDR3 protein: CASSSAAGKDTQYF

V gene: TRBV11-2
J gene: TRBJ1-1
D gene: -
clone size: -
CDR3 DNA: TGTGCCAGCAGCTTGTCGGTGTCTGAAGCTTTCTTT
CDR3 protein: CASSLSVSEAFF

V gene: TRBV6-5
J gene: TRBJ2-7
D gene: -
clone size: -
CDR3 DNA: TGTGCCAGCAGCTCCACACGGGGTTGGGACGAGCAGTACTTC
CDR3 protein: CASSSTRGWDEQYF

V gene: TRBV11-2
J gene: TRBJ2-2
D gene: -
clone size: -
CDR3 DNA: TGTGCCAGCAGCTTAACGGTCCCGAGCACCGGGGAGCTGTTTTTT
CDR3 protein: CASSLTVPSTGELFF

V gene: TRBV5-1
J gene: TRBJ2-1
D gene: TRBD1
clone size: -
CDR3 DNA: TGCGCCAGCAGCTTGGCCGGGACAGGATACAATGAGCAGTTCTTC
CDR3 protein: CASSLAGTGYNEQFF

V gene: TRBV5-1
J gene: TRBJ1-1
D gene: -
clone size: -
CDR3 DNA: TGCGCCAGCAGCTTGGCACTACAGGGTGGCACTGAAGCTTTCTTT
CDR3 protein: CASSLALQGGTEAFF

V gene: TRBV29-1
J gene: TRBJ1-1
D gene: -
clone size: -
CDR3 DNA: TGCAGCGCTTCCCGGAATGGGGGGGGGAACACTGAAGCTTTCTTT
CDR3 protein: CSASRNGGGNTEAFF

V gene: TRBV29-1
J gene: TRBJ2-1
D gene: -
clone size: -
CDR3 DNA: TGCAGTGCATCCCAGGGTAATGAGCAGTTCTTC
CDR3 protein: CSASQGNEQFF

V gene: TRBV6-5
J gene: TRBJ2-3
D gene: -
clone size: -
CDR3 DNA: TGTGCCAGCAGTCGAATATCTACTAGCACAGATACGCAGTATTTT
CDR3 protein: CASSRISTSTDTQYF

V gene: TRBV7-2
J gene: TRBJ2-3
D gene: TRBD2
clone size: once
CDR3 DNA: TGTGCCAGCAGCTTAGGCCTGCGAGCGGGGGTTACAGATACGCAGTATTTT
CDR3 protein: CASSLGLRAGVTDTQYF

V gene: TRBV2
J gene: TRBJ1-6
D gene: TRBD1
clone size: -
CDR3 DNA: TGTGCCAGCAATCTGGCCGGGACAGGGCAATCACCCCTCCACTTT
CDR3 protein: CASNLAGTGQSPLHF

V gene: TRBV30
J gene: TRBJ1-2
D gene: -
clone size: -
CDR3 DNA: TGTGCCTGGAGATTGGCGGGGGCAACCTTCCACGGCTACACCTTC
CDR3 protein: CAWRLAGATFHGYTF

V gene: TRBV11-1
J gene: TRBJ2-3
D gene: -
clone size: -
CDR3 DNA: TGTGCCAGCAGCTTAGGAGCAGGGGGGAGCACAGATACGCAGTATTTT
CDR3 protein: CASSLGAGGSTDTQYF

V gene: TRBV11-1
J gene: TRBJ1-2
D gene: -
clone size: -
CDR3 DNA: TGTGCCAGCTCACCGGGTCCGTATGGCTACACCTTC
CDR3 protein: CASSPGPYGYTF

V gene: TRBV5-8
J gene: TRBJ1-2
D gene: -
clone size: -
CDR3 DNA: TGTGCCAGCAGCTTGGTGGGACACCCGTTGCCTACCTTC
CDR3 protein: CASSLVGHPLPTF

V gene: TRBV6-1
J gene: TRBJ2-2
D gene: -
clone size: -
CDR3 DNA: TGTGCCAGCAGTGAATTCGGGGTAGCGAACACCGGGGAGCTGTTTTTT
CDR3 protein: CASSEFGVANTGELFF

V gene: TRBV29-1
J gene: TRBJ1-2
D gene: -
clone size: once
CDR3 DNA: TGCAGCATTCCATGGTCAGGCGGCTACACCTTC
CDR3 protein: CSIPWSGGYTF

V gene: TRBV5-1
J gene: TRBJ1-1
D gene: -
clone size: -
CDR3 DNA: TGCGCCAGCAGCTTGGAAGGGGCCTACACTGAAGCTTTCTTT
CDR3 protein: CASSLEGAYTEAFF

V gene: TRBV7-9
J gene: TRBJ1-3
D gene: -
clone size: few
CDR3 DNA: TGTGCCAGCAGCTTCGGGGGGAGAAACACCATATATTTT
CDR3 protein: CASSFGGRNTIYF

V gene: TRBV5-1
J gene: TRBJ2-2
D gene: -
clone size: once
CDR3 DNA: TGCGCCAGCGGCGGGCCGACGAACACCGGGGAGCTGTTTTTT
CDR3 protein: CASGGPTNTGELFF

V gene: TRBV9
J gene: TRBJ2-6
D gene: -
clone size: -
CDR3 DNA: TGTGCCAGCAGCCAACAGGGAGCTGGGGCCAACGTCCTGACTTTC
CDR3 protein: CASSQQGAGANVLTF

V gene: TRBV10-3
J gene: TRBJ1-2
D gene: -
clone size: -
CDR3 DNA: TGTGCCATCACCCAGGACACCTTTCCCCTTTCCTATGGCTACACCTTC
CDR3 protein: CAITQDTFPLSYGYTF

V gene: TRBV6-5
J gene: TRBJ1-2
D gene: TRBD1
clone size: -
CDR3 DNA: TGTGCCTCCTCCCGGGACAGGGGTAGTTATGGCTACACCTTC
CDR3 protein: CASSRDRGSYGYTF

V gene: TRBV5-4
J gene: TRBJ2-5
D gene: TRBD2
clone size: -
CDR3 DNA: TGTGCCAGCAGCTTGGGAAGTCTAGCGGGGGGCAGGCAAGAGACCCAGTACTTC
CDR3 protein: CASSLGSLAGGRQETQYF

V gene: TRBV7-8
J gene: TRBJ2-2
D gene: -
clone size: few
CDR3 DNA: TGTGCCAGCAGCTTTAGTAACAGGGGGGAGCTGTTTTTT
CDR3 protein: CASSFSNRGELFF

V gene: TRBV6-5
J gene: TRBJ2-7
D gene: TRBD1
clone size: -
CDR3 DNA: TGTGCCAGCAGTCAGGGGGACAGTAACGAGCAGTACTTC
CDR3 protein: CASSQGDSNEQYF

V gene: TRBV5-1
J gene: TRBJ2-1
D gene: -
clone size: -
CDR3 DNA: TGCGCCAGCAGCCAGGATGGTCAGGGGTACGATGAGCAGTTCTTC
CDR3 protein: CASSQDGQGYDEQFF

V gene: TRBV6-5
J gene: TRBJ1-2
D gene: -
clone size: once
CDR3 DNA: TGTGCCAGCAGCAGGGAAAGGGGATTGCATGGCTACACCTTC
CDR3 protein: CASSRERGLHGYTF

V gene: TRBV2
J gene: TRBJ1-5
D gene: -
clone size: -
CDR3 DNA: TGTGCCAGCAGCCGACAGGATTGGCGATATAGCAATCAGCCCCAGCATTTT
CDR3 protein: CASSRQDWRYSNQPQHF

V gene: TRBV19
J gene: TRBJ1-5
D gene: -
clone size: -
CDR3 DNA: TGTGCCAGTAGCCGGGGTGGGGATCAGCCCCAGCATTTT
CDR3 protein: CASSRGGDQPQHF

V gene: TRBV27
J gene: TRBJ2-1
D gene: TRBD1
clone size: -
CDR3 DNA: TGTGCCAGCAGACCGGACAGGATTAGCTCCTACAATGAGCAGTTCTTC
CDR3 protein: CASRPDRISSYNEQFF

V gene: TRBV6-7
J gene: TRBJ2-2
D gene: -
clone size: -
CDR3 DNA: TGTGCCAGCAGTCCGGACACCGGGGAGCTGTTTTTT
CDR3 protein: CASSPDTGELFF

V gene: TRBV28
J gene: TRBJ1-1
D gene: -
clone size: once
CDR3 DNA: TGTGCCAGCACCGCGGCGAACACTGAAGCTTTCTTT
CDR3 protein: CASTAANTEAFF

V gene: TRBV12-5
J gene: TRBJ1-1
D gene: -
clone size: -
CDR3 DNA: TGTGCTAGTGGTCGAAGGGCAGGGGCAAATCAGAGGGCTTTCTTT
CDR3 protein: CASGRRAGANQRAFF

V gene: TRBV7-9
J gene: TRBJ2-3
D gene: -
clone size: -
CDR3 DNA: TGTGCCAGCAGCTTAGGGACACACCTGACGACAGATACGCAGTATTTT
CDR3 protein: CASSLGTHLTTDTQYF